The entry below describes one TCR beta chain. Its cognate antigen is unknown. Primers: 60 Vbeta forward and 13 Jbeta reverse. Clones were read by immunoSEQ multiplex PCR, and TCRdb kept only the in-frame ones, dropping some. The sample features about 160,000 clones, with about 1.2% in its top ten. The sample comes from a study of cytomegalovirus exposure and HLA in healthy donors. Study-level points and caveats: Overall, 164 TCR beta chains were annotated as cytomegalovirus-associated.

The source of this sequence is a woman aged 55-70 years in good health and CMV-seronegative. Input material: PBMCs.

CDR3 in DNA: TGTGCCAGCAGCTTGAGGCTAGCGGCGAACTACGAGCAGTACTTC. Protein sequence: CASSLRLAANYEQYF. The chain links TRBV7-9 to TRBJ2-7; 7 bases agree with TRBD2. Unmatched junction bases numbered 8, after V lost 3 bases and J lost 3 bases. Per germline, CDR1 SEHNR and CDR2 FQNEAQ (reference sequence). This CDR3 contains 15 residues.